One and the same sample provided the 11 T cell receptor beta chains below, sequenced in a study of CD8+ T cells in alopecia areata. As for treatment: oral pan-JAK inhibitor, 5-10 mg twice daily. RNA was extracted and reverse transcribed into cDNA as the sequencing template. Some clones are missing from TCRdb's copy, which holds only in-frame ones; the method was immunoSEQ multiplex PCR. The table has about 180,000 clones, 51% seen once. Sample: CD8+ T cells sorted from blood, taken at roughly week 53, from a patient treated with tofacitinib. These receptor sequences come from a human donor with alopecia areata.

The rearrangement joins TRBV2 to TRBJ1-2, with D unresolved. Between the trimmed V and J ends, which lost 6 bases and 4 bases, there was a span of 15 bases. CDR3 size: 14 residues. Per germline, CDR1 SNHLY and CDR2 FYNNEI. The CDR3 region is CASSPTVTPYGYTF. The CDR3 nucleotides are TGTGCCAGCAGCCCTACGGTGACTCCCTATGGCTACACCTTC. Looking up the rest from reference TRBV2 and TRBJ1-2 gives the full variable domain: EPEVTQTPSHQVTQMGQEVILRCVPISNHLYFYWYRQILGQKVEFLVSFYNNEISEKSEIFDDQFSVERPDGSNFTLKIRSTKLEDSAMYFCASSPTVTPYGYTFGSGTRLTVV.

The V gene is TRBV29-1, the J gene TRBJ1-4; tentatively, D is TRBD1 (6 bases). The V and J ends lost 6 bases and 8 bases respectively, with 16 bases between them. The CDR3 is 13 amino acids. CDR1 is SQVTM, CDR2 ANQGSEA, per germline. CDR3 in DNA: TGCAGCGTCTGGACAGTGGAAAACGAAAAACTGTTTTTT. It is translated as CSVWTVENEKLFF.

This clone was observed a handful of times. The V and J genes are TRBV6-5 and TRBJ1-1; 10 nucleotides align to TRBD1. J lost 11 bases, V lost 2 bases, and 5 bases had no gene match. This CDR3 contains 13 residues. The germline V gene encodes CDR1 MNHEY and CDR2 SVGAGI. The CDR3, as DNA: TGTGCCAGCAGTTACGACAGGGGGCTTTTTGCTTTCTTT. Translating it yields CASSYDRGLFAFF.

This clone was observed a few times. This chain links TRBV15 with TRBJ2-1; tentative D call: TRBD2 (5 bases). Deletions cut 9 bases from V and 3 bases from J, with 12 bases between. Germline-derived CDR1 and CDR2 are LNHNV and YYDKDF (reference sequence). The CDR3 totals 13 residues. As DNA, the CDR3 is TGTGCCACGGGTGGGGAGCTCTACAATGAGCAGTTCTTC. This sequence encodes CATGGELYNEQFF.

V gene TRBV27 combines with J gene TRBJ1-1; 9 bases are a match to TRBD1. This CDR3 region has 14 residues. Germline trimming cut 2 bases from V and 4 bases from J; bases unmatched to any gene: 2. Germline values: CDR1 MNHEY, CDR2 SMNVEV (reference sequence). CDR3 DNA sequence: TGTGCCAGCAGTTTAACAGGGGGCTCCACTGAAGCTTTCTTT. Amino acid sequence: CASSLTGGSTEAFF.

In this sample, this clone turned up a few times. The CDR3 sequence is CASSAIDIQYF. For the CDR3, the DNA is TGTGCCAGCAGTGCCATCGACATTCAGTACTTC. V is TRBV6-1 and J is TRBJ2-4, with no clear D. CDR1 MNHNS and CDR2 SASEGT come from the germline V gene. Trimming left V 4 bases short and J 8 bases short, with 6 bases between. CDR3 length: 11 residues.

This clone was seen repeatedly, ten times or more. This chain connects TRBV19 to TRBJ1-4; D not certain. The CDR3 has 13 amino acids. Germline CDR1 reads LNHDA; CDR2 reads SQIVND (reference sequence). The germline V and J ends were trimmed by 7 bases and 6 bases, with 12 bases remaining between them. The CDR3 loop reads CASMRAWDEKLFF. The CDR3, as DNA: TGTGCCAGTATGCGGGCTTGGGATGAAAAACTGTTTTTT.

V usage is TRBV29-1 and J usage is TRBJ2-4, with D possibly matching TRBD2 (7 bases). The V end lost 6 bases, the J end lost 3 bases, and 9 bases lay between the germline ends. This CDR3 is built from 12 residues. The V gene's germline CDR1 is SQVTM and CDR2 ANQGSEA. CDR3 DNA: TGCAGCGTGGGGGGGCGCAAAAACATTCAGTACTTC. Translation gives CSVGGRKNIQYF.

This chain links TRBV5-1 with TRBJ1-4; D call uncertain. Trimming shortened V by 3 bases and J by 5 bases, and 11 bases separated the two germline ends. The CDR3 consists of 14 residues. CDR1 is SGHRS, CDR2 YFSETQ, per germline. CDR3 DNA sequence: TGCGCCAGCAGCTCAATGGGAGCGAATGAAAAACTGTTTTTT. Translated: CASSSMGANEKLFF. The full variable domain, with the rest looked up from reference TRBV5-1 and TRBJ1-4, is KAGVTQTPRYLIKTRGQQVTLSCSPISGHRSVSWYQQTPGQGLQFLFEYFSETQRNKGNFPGRFSGRQFSNSRSEMNVSTLELGDSALYLCASSSMGANEKLFFGSGTQLSVL.

This chain uses TRBV9 with TRBJ1-1; 9 nucleotides agree with TRBD1. Germline CDR1 SGDLS, CDR2 YYNGEE. This CDR3 has 13 residues. The V and J ends lost 2 bases and 5 bases, in that order; junction bases with no gene match: 1. The CDR3 DNA reads as TGTGCCAGCAGCGTGGGGACAGGGACTGAAGCTTTCTTT. Translating it yields CASSVGTGTEAFF. Full variable domain (rest looked up from reference TRBV9 and TRBJ1-1): DSGVTQTPKHLITATGQRVTLRCSPRSGDLSVYWYQQSLDQGLQFLIQYYNGEERAKGNILERFSAQQFPDLHSELNLSSLELGDSALYFCASSVGTGTEAFFGQGTRLTVV.

This sequence joins TRBV5-4 and TRBJ2-3; D is unresolved. Trimming shortened V by 3 bases and J by 1 base, and 3 bases separated the two germline ends. Per germline, CDR1 SGHNT and CDR2 YYREEE (reference sequence). The CDR3 runs to 12 residues. The CDR3: CASSSRTDTQYF. CDR3 DNA: TGTGCCAGCAGCTCCCGCACAGATACGCAGTATTTT.